One sample yielded the 21 T cell receptor beta chains listed below, sequenced in a study of cytomegalovirus exposure and HLA in healthy donors. The repertoire was sequenced with immunoSEQ multiplex PCR; TCRdb's copy has only in-frame clones and lacks some. The sample shows 150,000 to 200,000 clones, around 84% of them seen only once. The source material was PBMCs. The receptors derive from a man aged 18 to 30 in good health and CMV-seropositive.

This rearrangement joins TRBV28 to TRBJ2-6; no clear D gene. The CDR3 totals 16 residues. Germline CDR1 reads MDHEN; CDR2 reads SYDVKM. V dropped 4 bases and J dropped 0 bases, with 10 bases sitting between them. Here the CDR3 reads CASSSQALSGANVLTF. Written as DNA, the CDR3 is TGTGCCAGCAGTTCCCAGGCTCTCTCTGGGGCCAACGTCCTGACTTTC.

Here the CDR3 reads CASRPRDSLTFPYEQYF. DNA of the CDR3: TGTGCCAGTAGACCCCGGGACAGCCTAACCTTTCCCTACGAGCAGTACTTC. This chain links TRBV19 with TRBJ2-7; 7 nucleotides agree with TRBD1. Germline V gene lookup returns CDR1 LNHDA and CDR2 SQIVND (reference sequence). This CDR3 region has 17 residues. V lost 6 bases, J lost 2 bases, and 16 bases stayed unmatched.

V is TRBV4-1 and J is TRBJ2-7; 10 nucleotides match TRBD2. The germline V gene encodes CDR1 MGHRA and CDR2 YSYEKL. Trimming removed 0 bases from V and 2 bases from J; junction bases left unmatched: 1. This CDR3 region has 15 residues. This CDR3 reads CASSQDLAGAYEQYF. In DNA form, the CDR3 reads TGCGCCAGCAGCCAAGATCTAGCGGGAGCCTACGAGCAGTACTTC.

This clone occurred a few times. The rearrangement joins TRBV9 to TRBJ2-1; weak D call: TRBD1 (5 bases). This CDR3 spans 15 amino acids. Germline CDR1 SGDLS, CDR2 YYNGEE. The V and J ends lost 0 bases and 8 bases respectively, with 15 bases between them. CDR3 coding DNA: TGTGCCAGCAGCGTAGGCGGACACCCAGGCTATGAGCAGTTCTTC. As protein: CASSVGGHPGYEQFF. The full variable domain, completed using reference TRBV9 and TRBJ2-1, is DSGVTQTPKHLITATGQRVTLRCSPRSGDLSVYWYQQSLDQGLQFLIQYYNGEERAKGNILERFSAQQFPDLHSELNLSSLELGDSALYFCASSVGGHPGYEQFFGPGTRLTVL.

The V call is TRBV6-1, the J call TRBJ1-4; D possibly corresponds to TRBD1 (5 bases). The germline gives CDR1 MNHNS, CDR2 SASEGT. V dropped 3 bases and J dropped 7 bases, with 12 bases sitting between them. This CDR3 is built from 14 residues. This CDR3 reads CASSDFSGAEKLFF. The CDR3 nucleotides read TGTGCCAGCAGTGACTTCTCTGGGGCTGAAAAACTGTTTTTT.

This chain connects TRBV19 to TRBJ2-1; tentative D call: TRBD1 (6 bases). V gave up 8 bases and J gave up 4 bases, with 27 bases separating them. The CDR3 runs to 18 residues. In germline, CDR1 is LNHDA, CDR2 SQIVND (reference sequence). The CDR3 nucleotides read TGTGCCAGTGGGAGTATCAGGGTATCTCAGGGGTCGTACAATGAGCAGTTCTTC. It encodes CASGSIRVSQGSYNEQFF.

This clone was recorded only once. For the CDR3, the DNA is TGCGCCAGCAGCCAAGAGGCTAGCGGGAGTTACGAGCAGTACTTC. Translation gives CASSQEASGSYEQYF. This chain links TRBV4-1 with TRBJ2-7; 10 bases line up with TRBD2. The CDR3 totals 15 residues. Trimming took 0 bases from V and 4 from J; bases not matched to a gene: 3. CDR1 and CDR2 (germline): MGHRA, YSYEKL.

The chain recombines TRBV18 with TRBJ2-2; D might be TRBD1 (6 bases). This CDR3 is built from 16 residues. Germline loops: CDR1 KGHSH, CDR2 LQKENI. V gave up 1 base and J gave up 0 bases, with 9 bases separating them. DNA of the CDR3: TGTGCCAGCTCACCACGGACAGCTCCGAACACCGGGGAGCTGTTTTTT. It translates to CASSPRTAPNTGELFF.

The sample holds a few counts of this clone. This sequence joins TRBV27 and TRBJ2-7, with 15 positions matching TRBD2. V dropped 8 bases and J dropped 1; count of bases not matched to a gene: 0. The CDR3 runs 14 residues. The germline gives CDR1 MNHEY, CDR2 SMNVEV (reference sequence). CDR3 bases: TGTGCCAGCGGGACTAGCGGGAGGTCCTACGAGCAGTACTTC. Translated: CASGTSGRSYEQYF.

The rearrangement joins TRBV27 to TRBJ1-2; D remains ambiguous. Trimming pared 1 base from V and 4 bases from J, leaving 10 bases between. Per germline, CDR1 MNHEY and CDR2 SMNVEV (reference sequence). The CDR3 sequence is 14 residues long. The CDR3 bases are TGTGCCAGCAGTTTATTTCGGTCAAGCTATGGCTACACCTTC. Translating gives CASSLFRSSYGYTF.

This chain uses TRBV6-5 with TRBJ2-7, with 11 bases identical to TRBD2. There are 15 residues in the CDR3. Trimming removed 10 bases from V and 6 bases from J; junction bases left unmatched: 14. Germline V lookup: CDR1 MNHEY, CDR2 SVGAGI. CDR3: CATMRASGRTSEQYF. The CDR3 bases are TGTGCCACCATGCGGGCTAGCGGGAGGACGTCCGAGCAGTACTTC.

CDR3 residues: CASQWGHSSYNEQFF. The CDR3 DNA follows: TGTGCCTCCCAATGGGGGCACAGCTCCTACAATGAGCAGTTCTTC. V gene TRBV5-6 combines with J gene TRBJ2-1, with a tentative D call TRBD1 (6 bases). The CDR3 is 15 residues long. The germline CDR1 and CDR2 sequences are SGHDT and YYEEEE. V was clipped by 10 bases and J by 0 bases, with 17 bases between them.

The genes are TRBV4-3 and TRBJ2-7, with 9 bases that match TRBD1. Germline CDR1 LGHNA, CDR2 YSLEER. V shed 2 bases, J shed 5 bases, and the junction held 16 bases outside the gene matches. The CDR3 contains 18 residues. The CDR3, as DNA: TGCGCCAGCAGCCAACTGCCCCCGGACAGGGGTTTTGCTAACGAGCAGTACTTC. This sequence encodes CASSQLPPDRGFANEQYF.

The V call is TRBV2, the J call TRBJ2-3; TRBD2 matches at 9 bases. This CDR3 spans 17 amino acids. V trimming: 8 bases; J trimming: 1 base; junction bases outside the gene matches: 13. Per the germline V gene, CDR1 is SNHLY and CDR2 is FYNNEI. The CDR3 DNA sequence: TGTGCCAGCGCTATACCCAGGACTAGCGAACGCACAGATACGCAGTATTTT. Protein: CASAIPRTSERTDTQYF.

The chain carries TRBV6-5 and TRBJ2-7, with 7 bases matching TRBD1. Germline CDR1 is MNHEY and CDR2 is SVGAGI. This CDR3 contains 15 residues. V shed 6 bases, J shed 9 bases, and the junction held 17 bases outside the gene matches. CDR3 coding DNA: TGTGCCAGCAGACGAAGCCGACAGGGAGAAATAGGGCAGTACTTC. This encodes CASRRSRQGEIGQYF.

The rearrangement links TRBV7-2 to TRBJ2-7; 10 bases match TRBD2. Germline trimming cut 7 bases from V and 2 bases from J; bases unmatched to any gene: 8. Per germline, CDR1 SGHTA and CDR2 FQGNSA. The CDR3 spans 15 residues. CDR3 sequence reads: CASNTGTSVAYEQYF. In DNA, the CDR3 is TGTGCCAGCAATACAGGGACTAGCGTTGCCTACGAGCAGTACTTC.

This clone has only a few counts. The chain uses TRBV9 and TRBJ1-2; perhaps TRBD1 as D (6 bases). The germline gives CDR1 SGDLS, CDR2 YYNGEE. Trimming removed 3 bases from V and 0 bases from J, with 9 bases in between. The CDR3 runs 14 residues. The CDR3 DNA reads TGTGCCAGCAGCGCGACAGGAACTAACTATGGCTACACCTTC. It specifies CASSATGTNYGYTF.

V gene TRBV27 combines with J gene TRBJ2-1; the match to TRBD2 covers 7 bases. The CDR3 consists of 11 residues. Looked up from germline, CDR1 is MNHEY and CDR2 is SMNVEV (reference sequence). J gave up 15 bases and V 3 bases, and 5 bases lay outside the gene matches. The CDR3 nucleotides are TGTGCCAGCAGTTTCGGGAGGTCACTGTTCTTC. Protein product: CASSFGRSLFF.

The gene calls are TRBV6-1 and TRBJ2-7, with TRBD1 matching 7 bases. CDR1 is MNHNS and CDR2 is SASEGT in the germline V gene. CDR3 size: 14 residues. V lost 7 bases, J lost 4 bases, and 10 bases stayed unmatched. The CDR3 DNA reads TGTGCCAGCATCTCGACAGGGCGGTTTTACGAGCAGTACTTC. Amino acid sequence: CASISTGRFYEQYF.

J is TRBJ2-7 and V is TRBV29-1; 7 bases are shared with TRBD1. Germline CDR1 is SQVTM and CDR2 is ANQGSEA. Unmatched junction bases numbered 3, after V lost 4 bases and J lost 0 bases. This CDR3 has 13 residues. DNA of the CDR3: TGCAGCGTTGCCCAGGGGGACTCCTACGAGCAGTACTTC. Residues: CSVAQGDSYEQYF.

The chain has TRBV28 and TRBJ2-7; the D gene is possibly TRBD2 (6 bases). The CDR3 runs to 14 residues. The ends were cut back, 3 bases at V and 5 bases at J, with 14 bases in the middle. CDR1 is MDHEN, CDR2 SYDVKM, per germline. The DNA for the CDR3 is TGTGCCAGCAGTTTTTTCACTAGCCGGAACGAGCAGTACTTC. Its protein product is CASSFFTSRNEQYF.